This T cell receptor (beta chain) was identified during a study of T-cell memory formation after mild COVID-19. The study's findings and limits: Clones that contracted from day 15 to 85 had balanced CD4/CD8; later expanders were CD4+ biased.

5'RACE primed from the constant segment yielded TCR alpha and TCR beta cDNA libraries bearing sample barcodes and UMIs. TCRdb recomputed calls from the 5' RACE reads with MiXCR, one row per CDR3 protein. The sample has 100,000 to 150,000 distinct CDR3 sequences, more than 15% seen once. Note on this clonotype: Antigen unknown.

The CDR3 has 14 residues. Germline loops: CDR1 LGHNA, CDR2 YNFKEQ. V was clipped by 1 base and J by 5 bases, with 8 bases between them. This TCR was recovered from a man between 18 and 35 years old who had mild COVID-19 (a few samples of this study predate the infection). Cell type and time point are not known. Sequencing was carried out using PBMCs or a T cell subset sorted from them (not recorded which). The chain links TRBV4-2 to TRBJ2-2, with D hard to call. The CDR3 sequence: CASSQGSGTGELFF. The CDR3 DNA is TGTGCCAGCAGCCAAGGGTCAGGAACCGGGGAGCTGTTTTTT.